The clone carrying this T cell receptor (beta chain) is termed medium-sized. This sample was taken from a study of T and B cells in COVID-19 patients. Each TRB amplification used roughly 230-550 ng of genomic DNA from blood. TRB rearrangements were amplified by multiplex PCR with BIOMED2 TRB-A/B primers. TCRdb redid the calling of the multiplex PCR reads with MiXCR, one entry per CDR3 protein. Of about 4,600 distinct CDR3 sequences listed, 20% to 25% are singletons. There are 15 residues in the CDR3. Germline V gives CDR1 MNHNS, CDR2 SASEGT. The germline V and J ends were trimmed by 4 bases and 7 bases, with 16 bases remaining between them.

The sequenced material came from blood. This TCR came from a human donor with active COVID-19. The rearrangement uses TRBV6-1 and TRBJ1-4, with TRBD1 as a possible D gene (5 bases). Here the CDR3 reads CASSASGFAFEKLFF. CDR3 nucleotides: TGTGCCAGCAGTGCCTCAGGGTTTGCGTTTGAAAAACTGTTTTTT.